Below are 16 T cell receptor beta chains sequenced from a single sample in a study of T cell responses to AZD1222 COVID-19 vaccine. Using immunoSEQ multiplex PCR, the repertoire was profiled, and TCRdb retains in-frame clones only, with some absent. Among about 120,000 clones listed, approximately 91% were seen once. The starting material was peripheral blood, obtained on day 0 of AZD1222 vaccination. These TCRs come from an adult in good health.

V and J are TRBV11-2 and TRBJ1-6; D ambiguous. V lost 2 bases, J lost 6 bases, and 11 bases lay in between. Germline V gene data show CDR1 as SGHAT and CDR2 as FQNNGV. The CDR3 length is 15 residues. CDR3 in DNA: TGTGCCAGCAGCTTAACGGACCGACCTAATTCACCCCTCCACTTT. Protein: CASSLTDRPNSPLHF.

V gene TRBV3-1 (or the pseudogene TRBV3-2) combines with J gene TRBJ1-5; D call uncertain. The germline V gene encodes CDR1 LGHDT and CDR2 YNNKEL (reference sequence). Between the trimmed V and J ends, which lost 1 base and 4 bases, there was a span of 11 bases. This CDR3 contains 15 residues. CDR3 bases: TGTGCCAGCAGCCAAGGAGGACCCCTTAATCAGCCCCAGCATTTT. It encodes CASSQGGPLNQPQHF.

The CDR3 nucleotides are TGTGCCAGCACCCGTGGGGTAGGGACCGGGGAGCTGTTTTTT. Translated, it gives CASTRGVGTGELFF. The chain carries TRBV28 and TRBJ2-2, with D unresolved. CDR1 MDHEN and CDR2 SYDVKM come from the germline V gene. V dropped 7 bases and J dropped 5 bases, with 14 bases sitting between them. The CDR3 runs 14 residues.

The V gene is TRBV15, the J gene TRBJ2-3, with D perhaps being TRBD1 or TRBD2 (5 bases each). Germline values: CDR1 LNHNV, CDR2 YYDKDF (reference sequence). Trimming stripped 5 bases from V and 2 bases from J, with 8 bases between. The CDR3 has 13 amino acids. The chain's CDR3 is CATSVGVTDTQYF. In DNA, the CDR3 is TGTGCCACCAGCGTGGGGGTCACAGATACGCAGTATTTT.

V usage is TRBV2 and J usage is TRBJ2-2; 8 bases are a match to TRBD1. The V and J ends lost 4 bases and 1 base, in that order; junction bases with no gene match: 5. Germline V CDR1 and CDR2: SNHLY, FYNNEI. The CDR3 loop spans 16 amino acids. Written as DNA, the CDR3 is TGTGCCAGCAGTGCCCAGGGGGCGGGGAACACCGGGGAGCTGTTTTTT. Translation: CASSAQGAGNTGELFF.

The chain joins TRBV5-6 to TRBJ2-2; D may be TRBD1 or TRBD2 (5 bases each). This CDR3 region has 14 residues. With 4 bases removed from V and 6 bases from J, the gap between germline ends came to 13 bases. The germline CDR1 and CDR2 sequences are SGHDT and YYEEEE. CDR3 sequence: CASSQGPGPGELFF. The CDR3, as DNA: TGTGCCAGCAGCCAGGGACCGGGGCCCGGGGAGCTGTTTTTT. The whole variable domain, remainder taken from reference TRBV5-6 and TRBJ2-2, is DAGVTQSPTHLIKTRGQQVTLRCSPKSGHDTVSWYQQALGQGPQFIFQYYEEEERQRGNFPDRFSGHQFPNYSSELNVNALLLGDSALYLCASSQGPGPGELFFGEGSRLTVL.

The J gene is TRBJ2-5, the V gene TRBV6-5, with D perhaps matching TRBD1 or TRBD2 (5 bases each). Per the germline V gene, CDR1 is MNHEY and CDR2 is SVGAGI. Trimming cost V 0 bases and J 4 bases, with 12 bases left between them. CDR3 size: 15 residues. The CDR3 DNA sequence: TGTGCCAGCAGTTACTCGCTGGGGGTCCCAGAGACCCAGTACTTC. Residues: CASSYSLGVPETQYF.

In DNA, the CDR3 is TGTGCCAGCAGCCACGGAAACACTGAAGCTTTCTTT. Its protein is CASSHGNTEAFF. The rearrangement joins TRBV11-3 to TRBJ1-1; no firm D call. Germline V gene data show CDR1 as SGHNT and CDR2 as YENEEA. The CDR3 sequence is 12 residues long. Trimming removed 5 bases from V and 2 bases from J, with 6 bases in between.

The chain combines TRBV5-8 with TRBJ1-3; no clear D. V was shortened by 1 base and J by 0 bases, with 5 bases between the two germline ends. The CDR3 is 14 residues long. Germline V CDR1 and CDR2: SGHTS, YDEGEE. CDR3 region: CASSLRDSGNTIYF. CDR3 nucleotide sequence: TGTGCCAGCAGCTTGCGGGACTCTGGAAACACCATATATTTT.

The chain joins TRBV24-1 to TRBJ2-2; no definite D call. Trimming left V 9 bases short and J 7 bases short, with 17 bases between. The CDR3 is made up of 14 amino acids. Germline V gene data show CDR1 as KGHDR and CDR2 as SFDVKD. CDR3 amino acids: CATPPWDLSGELFF. CDR3 coding DNA: TGTGCCACCCCACCTTGGGATCTCAGCGGGGAGCTGTTTTTT.

The rearrangement joins TRBV2 to TRBJ2-5, with 7 bases aligning to TRBD1. Germline V gene lookup returns CDR1 SNHLY and CDR2 FYNNEI. V lost 5 bases to trimming and J lost 4 bases; unmatched junction nucleotides: 7. The CDR3 covers 14 residues. CDR3 sequence (DNA): TGTGCCAGCAGTAGACAGGGCGCGCGAGAGACCCAGTACTTC. Encoded protein: CASSRQGARETQYF.

With regard to this clone: Other DNA sequences within the sample encode an identical CDR3. The gene calls are TRBV20-1 and TRBJ2-7; unclear D gene. V lost 1 base to trimming and J lost 3 bases, with 4 bases between them. The CDR3 contains 11 residues. Looked up from germline, CDR1 is DFQATT and CDR2 is SNEGSKA (reference sequence). As DNA, the CDR3 is TGCAGTGCTAGAGCGAACTACGAGCAGTACTTC. Translation gives CSARANYEQYF.

This clone was counted a few times. CDR3 residues: CASSSWDGPYEQYF. CDR3 in DNA: TGTGCCAGCAGCTCATGGGACGGCCCCTACGAGCAGTACTTC. The chain uses TRBV7-9 and TRBJ2-7, with D possibly being TRBD1 or TRBD2 (5 bases each). V lost 4 bases, J lost 2 bases, and 12 bases lay in between. Germline-derived CDR1 and CDR2 are SEHNR and FQNEAQ (reference sequence). CDR3 length: 14 residues.

The V call is TRBV6-1, the J call TRBJ2-5; 8 bases are a match to TRBD1. V trimming: 2 bases; J trimming: 5 bases; junction bases outside the gene matches: 10. The CDR3 spans 16 residues. The germline V gene has CDR1 MNHNS and CDR2 SASEGT. This chain's CDR3 is CASSERARGLGETQYF. The CDR3 coding sequence is TGTGCCAGCAGTGAACGGGCCAGGGGGCTTGGGGAGACCCAGTACTTC.

The chain has TRBV5-1 and TRBJ1-2; D is uncertain. The ends were cut back, 3 bases at V and 6 bases at J, with 12 bases in the middle. The CDR3 is 13 residues long. Germline-derived CDR1 and CDR2 are SGHRS and YFSETQ. Here the CDR3 reads CASSSTPGDGYTF. In DNA form, the CDR3 reads TGCGCCAGCAGCTCGACACCCGGGGATGGCTACACCTTC.

The chain joins TRBV28 to TRBJ1-2, with D perhaps TRBD1 (5 bases). CDR1 and CDR2 (germline): MDHEN, SYDVKM. The CDR3 is 14 amino acids. The V and J ends lost 5 bases and 5 bases respectively, with 15 bases between them. This CDR3 reads CASSQRGLGYGYTF. The DNA for the CDR3 is TGTGCCAGCAGTCAGAGGGGTTTGGGGTATGGCTACACCTTC.